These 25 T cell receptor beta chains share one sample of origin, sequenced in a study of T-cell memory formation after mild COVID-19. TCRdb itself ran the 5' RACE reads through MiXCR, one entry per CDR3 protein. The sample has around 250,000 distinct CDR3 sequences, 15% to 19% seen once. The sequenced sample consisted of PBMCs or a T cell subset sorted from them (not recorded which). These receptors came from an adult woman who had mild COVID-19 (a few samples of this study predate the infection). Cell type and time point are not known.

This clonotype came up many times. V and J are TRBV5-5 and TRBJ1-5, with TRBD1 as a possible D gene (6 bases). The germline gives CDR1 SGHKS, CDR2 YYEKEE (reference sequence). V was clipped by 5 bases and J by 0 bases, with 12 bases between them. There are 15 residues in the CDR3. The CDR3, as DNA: TGTGCCAGCAGACCGGGACACATTAGCAATCAGCCCCAGCATTTT. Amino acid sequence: CASRPGHISNQPQHF.

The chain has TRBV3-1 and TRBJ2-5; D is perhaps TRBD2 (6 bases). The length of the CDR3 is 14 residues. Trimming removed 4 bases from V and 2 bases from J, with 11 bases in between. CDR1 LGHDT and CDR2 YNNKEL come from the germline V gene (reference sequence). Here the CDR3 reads CASSRDFTQETQYF. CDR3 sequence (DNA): TGTGCCAGCAGCCGGGACTTTACTCAAGAGACCCAGTACTTC.

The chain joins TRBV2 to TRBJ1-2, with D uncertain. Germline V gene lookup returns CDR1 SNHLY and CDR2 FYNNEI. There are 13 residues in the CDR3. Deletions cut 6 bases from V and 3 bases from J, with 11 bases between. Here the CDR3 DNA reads TGTGCCAGCAGGGCTAGGACGGACTATGGCTACACCTTC. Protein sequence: CASRARTDYGYTF.

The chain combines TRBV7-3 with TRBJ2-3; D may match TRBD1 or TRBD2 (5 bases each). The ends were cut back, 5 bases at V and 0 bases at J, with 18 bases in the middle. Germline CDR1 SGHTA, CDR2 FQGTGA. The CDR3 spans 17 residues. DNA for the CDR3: TGTGCCAGCAGCCTCCTTTGGGACGAAACGAGCACAGATACGCAGTATTTT. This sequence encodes CASSLLWDETSTDTQYF. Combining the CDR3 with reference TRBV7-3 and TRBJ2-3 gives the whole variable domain GAGVSQTPSNKVTEKGKYVELRCDPISGHTALYWYRQSLGQGPEFLIYFQGTGAADDSGLPNDRFFAVRPEGSVSTLKIQRTERGDSAVYLCASSLLWDETSTDTQYFGPGTRLTVL.

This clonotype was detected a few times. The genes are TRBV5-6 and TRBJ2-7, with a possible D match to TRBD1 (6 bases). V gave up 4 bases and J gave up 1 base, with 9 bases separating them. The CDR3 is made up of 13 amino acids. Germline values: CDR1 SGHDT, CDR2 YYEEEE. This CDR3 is CASSHRVSYEQYF. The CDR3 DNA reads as TGTGCCAGCAGCCACAGGGTTTCCTACGAGCAGTACTTC. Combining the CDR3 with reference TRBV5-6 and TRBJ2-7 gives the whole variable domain DAGVTQSPTHLIKTRGQQVTLRCSPKSGHDTVSWYQQALGQGPQFIFQYYEEEERQRGNFPDRFSGHQFPNYSSELNVNALLLGDSALYLCASSHRVSYEQYFGPGTRLTVT.

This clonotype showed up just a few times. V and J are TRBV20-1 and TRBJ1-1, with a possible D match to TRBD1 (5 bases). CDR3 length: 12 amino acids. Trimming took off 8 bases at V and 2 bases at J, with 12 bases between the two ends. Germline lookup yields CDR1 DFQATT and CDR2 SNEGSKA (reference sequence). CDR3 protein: CSIGQGNTEAFF. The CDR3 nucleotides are TGCAGTATAGGGCAGGGAAACACTGAAGCTTTCTTT.

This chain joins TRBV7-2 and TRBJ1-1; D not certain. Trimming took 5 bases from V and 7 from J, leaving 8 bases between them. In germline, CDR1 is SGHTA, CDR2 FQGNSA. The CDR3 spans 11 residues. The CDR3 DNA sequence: TGTGCCAGCAGCCCCAGCGTTGAAGCTTTCTTT. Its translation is CASSPSVEAFF.

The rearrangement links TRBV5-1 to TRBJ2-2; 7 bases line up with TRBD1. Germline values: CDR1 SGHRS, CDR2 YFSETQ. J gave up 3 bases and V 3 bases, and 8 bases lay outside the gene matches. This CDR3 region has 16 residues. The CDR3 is CASSYVGTGDTGELFF. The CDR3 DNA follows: TGCGCCAGCAGCTACGTCGGTACAGGGGACACCGGGGAGCTGTTTTTT.

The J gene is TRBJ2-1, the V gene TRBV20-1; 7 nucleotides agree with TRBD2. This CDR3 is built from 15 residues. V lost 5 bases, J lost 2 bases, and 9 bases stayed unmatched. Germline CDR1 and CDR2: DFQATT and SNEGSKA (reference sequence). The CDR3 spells CSAAAASGAYNEQFF. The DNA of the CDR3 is TGCAGTGCTGCGGCCGCCAGCGGGGCCTACAATGAGCAGTTCTTC.

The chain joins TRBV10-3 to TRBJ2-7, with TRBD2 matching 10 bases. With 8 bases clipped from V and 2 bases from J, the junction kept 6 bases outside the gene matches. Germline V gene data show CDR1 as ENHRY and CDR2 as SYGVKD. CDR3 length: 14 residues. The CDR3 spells CAIRASGSPYEQYF. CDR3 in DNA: TGTGCCATCCGGGCTAGCGGGAGCCCCTACGAGCAGTACTTC.

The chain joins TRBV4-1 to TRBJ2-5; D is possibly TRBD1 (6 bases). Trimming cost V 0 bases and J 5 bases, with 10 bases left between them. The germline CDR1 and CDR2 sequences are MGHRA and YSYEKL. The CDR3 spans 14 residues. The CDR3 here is CASSQDQGFETQYF. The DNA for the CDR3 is TGCGCCAGCAGCCAAGATCAGGGGTTCGAGACCCAGTACTTC.

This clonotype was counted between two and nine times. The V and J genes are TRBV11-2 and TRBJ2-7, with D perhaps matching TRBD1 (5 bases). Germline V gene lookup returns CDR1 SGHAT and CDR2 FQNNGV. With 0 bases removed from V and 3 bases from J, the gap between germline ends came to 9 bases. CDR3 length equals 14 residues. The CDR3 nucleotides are TGTGCCAGCAGCTTAGAGGGGCGGAGCTACGAGCAGTACTTC. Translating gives CASSLEGRSYEQYF. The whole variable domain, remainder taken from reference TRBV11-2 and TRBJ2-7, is EAGVAQSPRYKIIEKRQSVAFWCNPISGHATLYWYQQILGQGPKLLIQFQNNGVVDDSQLPKDRFSAERLKGVDSTLKIQPAKLEDSAVYLCASSLEGRSYEQYFGPGTRLTVT.

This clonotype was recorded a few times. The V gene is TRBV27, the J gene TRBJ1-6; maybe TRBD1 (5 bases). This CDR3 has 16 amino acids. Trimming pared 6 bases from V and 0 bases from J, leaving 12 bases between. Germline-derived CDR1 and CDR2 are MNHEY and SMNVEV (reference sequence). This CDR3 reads CASSKTVSSYNSPLHF. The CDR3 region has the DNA TGTGCCAGCAGCAAGACAGTTAGCTCCTATAATTCACCCCTCCACTTT.

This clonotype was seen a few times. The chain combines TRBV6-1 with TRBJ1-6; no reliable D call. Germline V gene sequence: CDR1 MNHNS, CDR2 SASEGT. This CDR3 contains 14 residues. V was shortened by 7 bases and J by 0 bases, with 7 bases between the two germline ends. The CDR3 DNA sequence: TGTGCCAGCACCCTGAGCTCCTATAATTCACCCCTCCACTTT. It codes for CASTLSSYNSPLHF.

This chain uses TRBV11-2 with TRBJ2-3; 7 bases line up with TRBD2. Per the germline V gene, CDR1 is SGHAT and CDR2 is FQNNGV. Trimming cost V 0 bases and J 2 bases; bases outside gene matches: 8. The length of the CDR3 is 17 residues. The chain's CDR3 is CASSLEPAGFSTDTQYF. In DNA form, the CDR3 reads TGTGCCAGCAGCTTAGAGCCAGCGGGATTTTCCACAGATACGCAGTATTTT.

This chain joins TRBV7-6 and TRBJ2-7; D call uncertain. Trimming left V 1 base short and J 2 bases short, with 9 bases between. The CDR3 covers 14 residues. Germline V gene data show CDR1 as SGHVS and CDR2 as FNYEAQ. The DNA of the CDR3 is TGTGCCAGCAGCTTAGGGAGCTCGACCTACGAGCAGTACTTC. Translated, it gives CASSLGSSTYEQYF. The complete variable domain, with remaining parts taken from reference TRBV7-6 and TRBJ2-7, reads GAGVSQSPRYKVTKRGQDVALRCDPISGHVSLYWYRQALGQGPEFLTYFNYEAQQDKSGLPNDRFSAERPEGSISTLTIQRTEQRDSAMYRCASSLGSSTYEQYFGPGTRLTVT.

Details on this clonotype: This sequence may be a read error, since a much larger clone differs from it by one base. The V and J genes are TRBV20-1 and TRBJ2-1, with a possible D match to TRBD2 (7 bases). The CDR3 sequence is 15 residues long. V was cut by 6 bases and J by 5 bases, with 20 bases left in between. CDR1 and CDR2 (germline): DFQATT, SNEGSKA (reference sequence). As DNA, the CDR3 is TGCAGTGCAACAGAGAGGGGGGGGTTGGACAATGAGCAGTTCTTC. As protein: CSATERGGLDNEQFF.

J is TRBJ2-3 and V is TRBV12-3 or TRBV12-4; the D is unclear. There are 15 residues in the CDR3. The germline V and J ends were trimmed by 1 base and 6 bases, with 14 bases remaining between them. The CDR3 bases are TGTGCCAGCAGTTTAGTAAGTCATCTGTGGGATACGCAGTATTTT. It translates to CASSLVSHLWDTQYF.

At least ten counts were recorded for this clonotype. CDR3 amino acids: CASSLTSGGGGSTDTQYF. The DNA of the CDR3 is TGTGCCAGCAGCTTAACGTCAGGAGGGGGCGGTAGCACAGATACGCAGTATTTT. V and J are TRBV7-3 and TRBJ2-3, with a weak D call TRBD1 (7 bases). The germline gives CDR1 SGHTA, CDR2 FQGTGA. Deletions cut 0 bases from V and 0 bases from J, with 16 bases between. The length of the CDR3 is 18 residues.

The CDR3 reads CAWNVAGTHTQYF. Written as DNA, the CDR3 is TGTGCCTGGAATGTCGCAGGGACCCATACGCAGTATTTT. This sequence joins TRBV30 and TRBJ2-3; D tentatively fits TRBD1 or TRBD2 (5 bases each). Trimming removed 4 bases at V and 7 bases at J, with 15 bases between. The CDR3 sequence is 13 residues long. The germline CDR1 and CDR2 sequences are GTSNPN and SVGIG (reference sequence).

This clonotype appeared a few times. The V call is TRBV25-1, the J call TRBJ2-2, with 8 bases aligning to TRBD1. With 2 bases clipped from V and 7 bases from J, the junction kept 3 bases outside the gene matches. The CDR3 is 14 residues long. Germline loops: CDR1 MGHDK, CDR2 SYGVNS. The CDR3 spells CASSEDRGHGELFF. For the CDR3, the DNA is TGTGCCAGCAGTGAAGACAGGGGTCACGGGGAGCTGTTTTTT.

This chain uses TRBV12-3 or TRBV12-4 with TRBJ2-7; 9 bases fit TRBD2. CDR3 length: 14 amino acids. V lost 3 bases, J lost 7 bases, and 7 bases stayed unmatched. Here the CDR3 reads CASSLRIAGAEQYF. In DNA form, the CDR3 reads TGTGCCAGCAGTTTGAGGATAGCGGGAGCGGAGCAGTACTTC.

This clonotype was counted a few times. The CDR3 sequence is CASSRQTGGQETQYF. The DNA of the CDR3 is TGCGCCAGCAGCCGACAGACAGGGGGCCAAGAGACCCAGTACTTC. The V and J genes are TRBV4-1 and TRBJ2-5, with 9 bases fitting TRBD1. The junction had 4 bases not matched to a gene; V was cut back by 4 bases and J by 1 base. Germline V CDR1 and CDR2: MGHRA, YSYEKL. The CDR3 length is 15 residues.

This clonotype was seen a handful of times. CDR3 in DNA: TGTGCCAGCAGTTTGCTAGCGGGGGCCCCCTACAATGAGCAGTTCTTC. Translation: CASSLLAGAPYNEQFF. This sequence joins TRBV27 and TRBJ2-1; TRBD2 agrees at 10 bases. Trimming at V came to 3 bases and at J to 2 bases, leaving 4 bases not matched to a gene. CDR1 is MNHEY, CDR2 SMNVEV, per germline (reference sequence). CDR3 size: 16 residues.

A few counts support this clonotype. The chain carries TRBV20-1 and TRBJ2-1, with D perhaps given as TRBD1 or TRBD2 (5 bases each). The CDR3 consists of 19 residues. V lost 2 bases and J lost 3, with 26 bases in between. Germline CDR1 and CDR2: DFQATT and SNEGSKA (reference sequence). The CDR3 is CSARLNRDRFAPLYNEQFF. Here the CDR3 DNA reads TGCAGTGCTAGACTAAACCGGGACCGCTTTGCCCCCCTCTACAATGAGCAGTTCTTC.